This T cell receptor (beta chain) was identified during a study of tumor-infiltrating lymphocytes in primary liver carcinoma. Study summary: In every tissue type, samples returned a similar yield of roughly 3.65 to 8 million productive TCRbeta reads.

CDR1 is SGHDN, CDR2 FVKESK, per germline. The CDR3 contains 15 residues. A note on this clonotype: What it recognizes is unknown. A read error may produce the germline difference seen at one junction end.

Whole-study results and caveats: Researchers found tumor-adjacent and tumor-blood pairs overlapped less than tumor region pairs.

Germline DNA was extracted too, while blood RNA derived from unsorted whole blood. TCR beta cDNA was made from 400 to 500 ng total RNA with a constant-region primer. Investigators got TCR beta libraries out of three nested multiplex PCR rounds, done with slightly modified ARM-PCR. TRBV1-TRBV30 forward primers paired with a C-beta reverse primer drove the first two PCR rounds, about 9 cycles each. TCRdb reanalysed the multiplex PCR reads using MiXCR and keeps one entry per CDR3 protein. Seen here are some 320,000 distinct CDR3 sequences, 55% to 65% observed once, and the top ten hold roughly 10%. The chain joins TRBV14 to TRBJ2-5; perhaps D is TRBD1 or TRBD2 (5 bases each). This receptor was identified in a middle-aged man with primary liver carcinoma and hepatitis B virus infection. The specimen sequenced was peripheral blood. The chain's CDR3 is CASSQDYWGTETKYF. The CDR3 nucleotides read TGTGCCAGCAGCCAAGATTATTGGGGGACGGAGACCAAGTACTTC.